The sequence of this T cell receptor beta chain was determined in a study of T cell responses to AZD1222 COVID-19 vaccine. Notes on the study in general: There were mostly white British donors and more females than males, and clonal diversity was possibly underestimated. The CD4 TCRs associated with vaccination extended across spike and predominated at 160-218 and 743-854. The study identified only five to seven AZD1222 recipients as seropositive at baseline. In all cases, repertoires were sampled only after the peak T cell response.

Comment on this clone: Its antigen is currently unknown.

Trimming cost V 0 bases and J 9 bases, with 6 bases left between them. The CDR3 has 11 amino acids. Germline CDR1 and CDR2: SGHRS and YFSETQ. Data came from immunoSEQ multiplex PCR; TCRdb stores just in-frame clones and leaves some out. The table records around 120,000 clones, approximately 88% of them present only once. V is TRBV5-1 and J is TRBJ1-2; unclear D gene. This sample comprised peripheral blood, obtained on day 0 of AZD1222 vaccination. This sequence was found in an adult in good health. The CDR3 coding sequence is TGCGCCAGCAGCTTGGACAGACGCTACACCTTC. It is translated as CASSLDRRYTF.